This section outlines one T cell receptor (beta chain) sequence together with its context. The antigen remains undetermined. This entry comes from a study of PD-1 blockade in classical Hodgkin lymphoma. Findings of the study overall: According to reports, newly diagnosed patients had lower baseline TCR diversity than healthy donors, and relapsed/refractory patients had lower baseline TCR diversity still.

The CDR3 is 13 residues long. CDR1 is MDHEN, CDR2 SYDVKM, per germline. The V end was cut by 5 bases, the J end by 9 bases, with 11 bases between. As for time point: newly diagnosed, previously untreated cHL patient sample. It was PBMCs in newly diagnosed, untreated classical Hodgkin lymphoma that served as comparison. Sequencing used immunoSEQ multiplex PCR; TCRdb keeps in-frame clones, though not all of them. The profile covers tens of thousands of clones, with over 85% appearing a single time and approximately 3.9% taken by the ten largest. This rearrangement joins TRBV28 to TRBJ1-6; D may be TRBD1 (5 bases). The sequence came from a human donor with classical Hodgkin lymphoma. Specimen: peripheral blood mononuclear cells (PBMCs). CDR3 nucleotide sequence: TGTGCCAGCAGTACCCAAAGGGGTTCACCCCTCCACTTT. Translating gives CASSTQRGSPLHF.